This passage covers 12 T cell receptor beta chains from one sample sequenced in a study of T cells in Graves' hyperthyroidism and ophthalmopathy. Amplified TCR beta CDR3 regions came from RNA transcripts. The study used the HTBI primer set for a first-round RT-PCR of the TCR CDR3. TCRdb re-derived calls from the multiplex PCR reads in MiXCR, one entry per CDR3 protein. The table has approximately 630,000 distinct CDR3 sequences, 15% to 20% seen once. The sample taken for sequencing was blood. Receptors were obtained from a woman aged 25 to 45 with Graves' hyperthyroidism.

This chain connects TRBV29-1 to TRBJ2-2; 10 bases align to TRBD1. Germline V CDR1 and CDR2: SQVTM, ANQGSEA. V lost 5 bases and J lost 6; bases outside the gene matches: 21. The CDR3 has 19 residues. The CDR3 bases are TGCAGCGTTCGCCCCGATAGACCGGGACAGGGGTTTGTTGCCGGGGAGCTGTTTTTT. Translation gives CSVRPDRPGQGFVAGELFF.

V is TRBV5-5 and J is TRBJ1-4; D is uncertain. The V gene's germline CDR1 is SGHKS and CDR2 YYEKEE (reference sequence). The CDR3 contains 18 residues. Between the trimmed V and J ends, which lost 5 bases and 0 bases, there was a span of 20 bases. CDR3 sequence (DNA): TGTGCCAGCAGGCGGAGCGCGGTAACCTCTGCAACTAATGAAAAACTGTTTTTT. Protein: CASRRSAVTSATNEKLFF.

The CDR3 is CASSPGTKGTQYF. The CDR3 coding sequence is TGTGCCAGCAGTCCCGGGACTAAGGGGACCCAGTACTTC. The rearrangement joins TRBV6-2 or TRBV6-3 to TRBJ2-5; 7 nucleotides line up with TRBD2. Germline V gene sequence: CDR1 MNHEY, CDR2 SVGEGT. With V trimmed by 5 bases and J by 7 bases, 7 bases remained unmatched. This CDR3 comprises 13 residues.

This clonotype was observed a single time. The CDR3, as DNA: TGTGCCAGTAGGGATCGACAGACCGATGAGCAGTTCTTC. Residues: CASRDRQTDEQFF. This sequence joins TRBV19 and TRBJ2-1; the D gene is possibly TRBD1 (5 bases). The CDR3 contains 13 residues. Germline CDR1 is LNHDA and CDR2 is SQIVND (reference sequence). Trimming pared 6 bases from V and 8 bases from J, leaving 14 bases between.

This clonotype was seen once. This sequence may be a read error, since a much larger clone differs from it by one base. This chain uses TRBV6-1 with TRBJ2-5; the D is unclear. The J call is doubtful: the DNA matches TRBJ2-1 better. Per germline, CDR1 MNHNS and CDR2 SASEGT. The CDR3 extends over 13 amino acids. Here the CDR3 DNA reads TGTGCCAGCAGCCCTCCCCGGTACGAGACCCAGTTCTTC. Translation: CASSPPRYETQFF.

V is TRBV2 and J is TRBJ1-2; the match to TRBD1 covers 8 bases. The CDR3 totals 13 residues. Germline-derived CDR1 and CDR2 are SNHLY and FYNNEI. V was pared by 4 bases and J by 6 bases, with 4 bases of the junction left unmatched. The chain's CDR3 is CASSAQGADGYTF. CDR3 in DNA: TGTGCCAGCAGTGCGCAGGGGGCGGATGGCTACACCTTC.

This clonotype was counted ten times or more. The CDR3 DNA sequence: TGTGCCAGCAGCTTACAAGGGGCAGATACGCAGTATTTT. Its protein product is CASSLQGADTQYF. This sequence joins TRBV7-2 and TRBJ2-3; possibly TRBD1 for D (5 bases). V lost 2 bases and J 4 bases, leaving 7 bases between the germline ends. Germline V gene lookup returns CDR1 SGHTA and CDR2 FQGNSA. The CDR3 sequence is 13 residues long.

V gene TRBV28 combines with J gene TRBJ2-7, with a weak D call TRBD2 (5 bases). Trimming removed 5 bases at V and 6 bases at J, with 20 bases between. Per germline, CDR1 MDHEN and CDR2 SYDVKM. The CDR3 totals 15 residues. CDR3 nucleotides: TGTGCCAGCAGTGAGGGAGTGACCGCGTCCACCGAGCAGTACTTC. Protein product: CASSEGVTASTEQYF.

The chain recombines TRBV6-1 with TRBJ2-1; 9 nucleotides match TRBD2. CDR1 is MNHNS and CDR2 is SASEGT in the germline V gene. V trimming: 8 bases; J trimming: 6 bases; junction bases outside the gene matches: 20. There are 18 residues in the CDR3. CDR3 loop: CASPGGQRTSETFNEQFF. As DNA, the CDR3 is TGTGCCAGCCCTGGGGGCCAAAGGACTAGCGAAACTTTCAATGAGCAGTTCTTC.

This clonotype was observed a few times. The chain is built from TRBV6-1 and TRBJ2-4; 9 nucleotides align to TRBD2. CDR1 MNHNS and CDR2 SASEGT come from the germline V gene. This CDR3 region has 14 residues. V was pared by 7 bases and J by 7 bases, with 8 bases of the junction left unmatched. The CDR3 DNA is TGTGCCAGCAAAAGCGGGAGGAGGAGGAACATTCAGTACTTC. Amino acids: CASKSGRRRNIQYF.

This clonotype has just a few counts. The CDR3 sequence is CSARDPGQGDTEAFF. In DNA form, the CDR3 reads TGCAGTGCTAGAGATCCGGGACAGGGGGACACTGAAGCTTTCTTT. The rearrangement links TRBV20-1 to TRBJ1-1, with TRBD1 identical over 11 bases. CDR3 size: 15 residues. Per germline, CDR1 DFQATT and CDR2 SNEGSKA (reference sequence). V was clipped by 0 bases and J by 3 bases; unmatched bases: 3.

This clonotype was found many times. The genes are TRBV27 and TRBJ2-3; 16 bases align to TRBD2. The V segment lost 2 bases and the J segment 5 bases; nucleotides outside the gene matches: 4. CDR1 is MNHEY, CDR2 SMNVEV, per germline (reference sequence). The CDR3 sequence is 17 residues long. The CDR3 reads CASSLGGTSGRGDTQYF. CDR3 sequence (DNA): TGTGCCAGCAGTTTAGGCGGGACTAGCGGGAGGGGAGATACGCAGTATTTT.